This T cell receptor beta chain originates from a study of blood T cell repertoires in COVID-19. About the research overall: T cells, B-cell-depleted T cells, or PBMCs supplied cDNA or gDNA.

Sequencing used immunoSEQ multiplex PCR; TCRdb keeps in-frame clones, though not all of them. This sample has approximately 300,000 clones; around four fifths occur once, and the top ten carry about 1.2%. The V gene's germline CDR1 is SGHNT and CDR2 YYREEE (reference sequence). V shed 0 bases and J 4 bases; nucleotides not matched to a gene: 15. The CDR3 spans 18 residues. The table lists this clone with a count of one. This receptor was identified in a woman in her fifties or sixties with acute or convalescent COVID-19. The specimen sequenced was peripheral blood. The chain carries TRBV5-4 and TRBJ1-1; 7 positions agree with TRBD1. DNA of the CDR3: TGTGCCAGCAGCTTGGCCAAGGGGGCGGGTCCGGACGGCACTGAAGCTTTCTTT. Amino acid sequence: CASSLAKGAGPDGTEAFF.